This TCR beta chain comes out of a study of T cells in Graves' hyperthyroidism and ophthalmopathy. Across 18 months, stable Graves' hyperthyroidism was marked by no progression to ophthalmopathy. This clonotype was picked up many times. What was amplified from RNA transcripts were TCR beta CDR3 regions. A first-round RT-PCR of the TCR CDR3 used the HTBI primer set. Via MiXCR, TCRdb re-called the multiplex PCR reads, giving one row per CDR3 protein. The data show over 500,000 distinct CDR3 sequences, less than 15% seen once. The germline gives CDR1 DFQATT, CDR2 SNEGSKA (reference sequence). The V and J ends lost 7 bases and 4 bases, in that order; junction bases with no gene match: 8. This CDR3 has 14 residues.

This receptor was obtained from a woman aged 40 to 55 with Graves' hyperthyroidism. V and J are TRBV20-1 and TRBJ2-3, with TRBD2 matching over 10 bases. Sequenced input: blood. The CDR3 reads CSVTGTSASDTQYF. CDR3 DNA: TGCAGTGTTACGGGGACTAGCGCGTCAGATACGCAGTATTTT.